Presented here are 22 T cell receptor beta chains from one specimen sequenced in a study of blood T cell repertoires in COVID-19. TCRdb's copy holds only in-frame clones and misses some; the assay was immunoSEQ multiplex PCR. The sample carries 300,000 or so clones, 80% to 90% recorded once. Sequenced sample: peripheral blood. These receptors came from a man aged 45 to 65 with active or convalescent COVID-19.

This clone has a single count. The rearrangement links TRBV19 to TRBJ1-2; a weak D match, TRBD1 (5 bases). Per germline, CDR1 LNHDA and CDR2 SQIVND (reference sequence). The V end lost 6 bases, the J end lost 1 base, and 9 bases lay between the germline ends. This CDR3 is built from 13 residues. CDR3 nucleotide sequence: TGTGCCAGTAGAATTGACAGTAACTATGGCTACACCTTC. Protein sequence: CASRIDSNYGYTF. The full variable domain, rest sourced from reference TRBV19 and TRBJ1-2, is DGGITQSPKYLFRKEGQNVTLSCEQNLNHDAMYWYRQDPGQGLRLIYYSQIVNDFQKGDIAEGYSVSREKKESFPLTVTSAQKNPTAFYLCASRIDSNYGYTFGSGTRLTVV.

The CDR3 DNA reads as TGTGCCAGCAGTAGAGGATACACAGATACGCAGTATTTT. Protein sequence: CASSRGYTDTQYF. This sequence joins TRBV12-3 or TRBV12-4 and TRBJ2-3; D is undetermined. The CDR3 sequence is 13 residues long. V lost 5 bases, J lost 2 bases, and 8 bases lay in between.

This rearrangement joins TRBV29-1 to TRBJ2-7; 11 nucleotides agree with TRBD1. V shed 6 bases and J 6 bases; nucleotides not matched to a gene: 10. In germline, CDR1 is SQVTM, CDR2 ANQGSEA. CDR3 length equals 14 residues. CDR3 bases: TGCAGCGTCACGGCGGGGACAGGGGGTTTCGAGCAGTACTTC. Translation gives CSVTAGTGGFEQYF.

The genes are TRBV7-9 and TRBJ1-5, with a possible D match to TRBD1 (6 bases). The germline V and J ends were trimmed by 5 bases and 6 bases, with 8 bases remaining between them. Germline loops: CDR1 SEHNR, CDR2 FQNEAQ (reference sequence). This CDR3 contains 12 residues. The CDR3 protein is CASSVQGQPQHF. As DNA, the CDR3 is TGTGCCAGCAGCGTACAGGGTCAGCCCCAGCATTTT.

This rearrangement joins TRBV27 to TRBJ1-4; 12 positions match TRBD1. The germline V gene encodes CDR1 MNHEY and CDR2 SMNVEV (reference sequence). The CDR3 loop spans 16 amino acids. The V gene end was trimmed by 5 bases and the J gene end by 4 bases; junction bases not matched to a gene: 5. CDR3 DNA sequence: TGTGCCAGCAGTCGGGGACAGGGGGCCGTTAATGAAAAACTGTTTTTT. Translating gives CASSRGQGAVNEKLFF. The full variable domain, completed using reference TRBV27 and TRBJ1-4, is EAQVTQNPRYLITVTGKKLTVTCSQNMNHEYMSWYRQDPGLGLRQIYYSMNVEVTDKGDVPEGYKVSRKEKRNFPLILESPSPNQTSLYFCASSRGQGAVNEKLFFGSGTQLSVL.

This clone came up a few times. This chain uses TRBV4-3 with TRBJ2-3; 11 bases are shared with TRBD2. Looked up from germline, CDR1 is LGHNA and CDR2 is YSLEER. V shed 9 bases, J shed 3 bases, and the junction held 11 bases outside the gene matches. CDR3 size: 16 residues. In nucleotides, the CDR3 is TGCGCCAGTCGTGATAGCGGGGGGGCGGTGACAGATACGCAGTATTTT. This codes for CASRDSGGAVTDTQYF.

The rearrangement joins TRBV20-1 to TRBJ2-7; D is unclear. The CDR3 is 14 amino acids. V was clipped by 3 bases and J by 3 bases, with 15 bases between them. CDR1 DFQATT and CDR2 SNEGSKA come from the germline V gene (reference sequence). The CDR3 DNA sequence: TGCAGTGCTAGTCCCCAACTCGTTCACTACGAGCAGTACTTC. Residues: CSASPQLVHYEQYF.

The gene calls are TRBV19 and TRBJ1-3, with D unclear. CDR3 length equals 13 residues. Germline-derived CDR1 and CDR2 are LNHDA and SQIVND (reference sequence). Trimming took 5 bases from V and 5 from J, leaving 10 bases between them. The DNA of the CDR3 is TGTGCCAGTAGTCCGGGGTTGCGAAACACCATATATTTT. This codes for CASSPGLRNTIYF. The whole variable domain, filled in from reference TRBV19 and TRBJ1-3, reads DGGITQSPKYLFRKEGQNVTLSCEQNLNHDAMYWYRQDPGQGLRLIYYSQIVNDFQKGDIAEGYSVSREKKESFPLTVTSAQKNPTAFYLCASSPGLRNTIYFGEGSWLTVV.

This clone was recorded once. The chain is built from TRBV29-1 and TRBJ1-2; tentatively, D is TRBD1 (6 bases). CDR1 and CDR2 (germline): SQVTM, ANQGSEA. V dropped 4 bases and J dropped 6 bases, with 18 bases sitting between them. The CDR3 runs to 14 residues. The CDR3 loop reads CSVARTALSDGYTF. CDR3 coding DNA: TGCAGCGTTGCCCGGACAGCCCTTAGTGATGGCTACACCTTC.

The V call is TRBV29-1, the J call TRBJ1-5, with 11 bases identical to TRBD1. Germline values: CDR1 SQVTM, CDR2 ANQGSEA. The CDR3 consists of 13 residues. The J segment lost 5 bases and the V segment lost 7 bases, leaving 4 bases of the junction unmatched. DNA of the CDR3: TGCAGCGCAACGGGACAGGGGGATCAGCCCCAGCATTTT. The encoded protein is CSATGQGDQPQHF.

The CDR3 DNA follows: TGTGCCAGCTCACGAGAAACAGGGGCCCAGCCCCAGCATTTT. This gives the protein CASSRETGAQPQHF. The genes are TRBV18 and TRBJ1-5; 7 bases fit TRBD1. After removal of 4 bases from V and 7 bases from J, the junction contained 7 bases not matched to a gene. Germline-derived CDR1 and CDR2 are KGHSH and LQKENI. The CDR3 length is 14 residues.

The chain carries TRBV5-1 and TRBJ2-3; 9 bases align to TRBD1. CDR1 and CDR2 (germline): SGHRS, YFSETQ. The CDR3 consists of 16 residues. The V and J ends lost 0 bases and 6 bases, in that order; junction bases with no gene match: 8. CDR3 loop: CASSLGRDRAIDTQYF. As DNA, the CDR3 is TGCGCCAGCAGCTTGGGCCGGGACAGGGCAATCGATACGCAGTATTTT. The entire variable domain, with the rest obtained from reference TRBV5-1 and TRBJ2-3, is as follows: KAGVTQTPRYLIKTRGQQVTLSCSPISGHRSVSWYQQTPGQGLQFLFEYFSETQRNKGNFPGRFSGRQFSNSRSEMNVSTLELGDSALYLCASSLGRDRAIDTQYFGPGTRLTVL.

The chain joins TRBV5-1 to TRBJ1-2; the D is unclear. The CDR3 has 13 amino acids. Trimming pared 0 bases from V and 4 bases from J, leaving 7 bases between. Germline lookup yields CDR1 SGHRS and CDR2 YFSETQ. Here the CDR3 reads CASSLGGLYGYTF. The CDR3 DNA reads TGCGCCAGCAGCTTGGGAGGGCTCTATGGCTACACCTTC. Looking up the rest from reference TRBV5-1 and TRBJ1-2 gives the full variable domain: KAGVTQTPRYLIKTRGQQVTLSCSPISGHRSVSWYQQTPGQGLQFLFEYFSETQRNKGNFPGRFSGRQFSNSRSEMNVSTLELGDSALYLCASSLGGLYGYTFGSGTRLTVV.

The V and J genes are TRBV28 and TRBJ1-3, with D possibly matching TRBD1 (5 bases). CDR1 is MDHEN, CDR2 SYDVKM, per germline. The CDR3 has 16 residues. Trimming removed 5 bases at V and 0 bases at J, with 14 bases between. The CDR3 sequence is CASSMLQVSSGNTIYF. In DNA form, the CDR3 reads TGTGCCAGCAGTATGTTACAGGTTTCCTCTGGAAACACCATATATTTT.

Here the CDR3 reads CASSLESTDTQYF. In DNA form, the CDR3 reads TGTGCCAGCAGCTTGGAGAGCACAGATACGCAGTATTTT. V is TRBV7-9 and J is TRBJ2-3; D not resolved. The CDR3 has 13 residues. Trimming cost V 3 bases and J 0 bases, with 4 bases left between them. CDR1 is SEHNR, CDR2 FQNEAQ, per germline (reference sequence).

The chain is built from TRBV6-5 and TRBJ2-6; D might be TRBD1 (6 bases). There are 15 residues in the CDR3. Looked up from germline, CDR1 is MNHEY and CDR2 is SVGAGI. The V end lost 5 bases, the J end lost 2 bases, and 10 bases lay between the germline ends. The CDR3 coding sequence is TGTGCCAGCAGTACCAGGGGAACTGGGGCCAACGTCCTGACTTTC. Translation gives CASSTRGTGANVLTF.

The chain couples TRBV5-4 to TRBJ1-1; D perhaps matches TRBD1 (5 bases). The V end lost 4 bases, the J end lost 5 bases, and 18 bases lay between the germline ends. CDR1 is SGHNT, CDR2 YYREEE, per germline (reference sequence). The CDR3 length is 15 residues. The CDR3: CASSQAGKGWTEAFF. CDR3 in DNA: TGTGCCAGCAGCCAAGCAGGGAAAGGATGGACTGAAGCTTTCTTT.

The chain joins TRBV3-1 (or the pseudogene TRBV3-2) to TRBJ1-2, with D maybe TRBD1 (6 bases). The V end lost 3 bases, the J end lost 3 bases, and 11 bases lay between the germline ends. Looked up from germline, CDR1 is LGHDT and CDR2 is YNNKEL (reference sequence). The CDR3 has 14 amino acids. In nucleotides, the CDR3 is TGTGCCAGCAGCCATGGGGGCGCGGACTATGGCTACACCTTC. Its protein is CASSHGGADYGYTF.

In its sample, this clone ranks as medium-sized (0.01 to 0.1%). The chain links TRBV6-4 to TRBJ2-3; D may be TRBD1 (5 bases). The germline CDR1 and CDR2 sequences are MRHNA and SNTAGT. V lost 3 bases and J 4 bases, leaving 11 bases between the germline ends. This CDR3 is 14 amino acids long. CDR3 nucleotides: TGTGCCAGCAGTGAGGACACGAACGCAGATACGCAGTATTTT. Translation: CASSEDTNADTQYF.

This chain joins TRBV5-1 and TRBJ2-7; D perhaps matches TRBD1 (5 bases). The germline V gene encodes CDR1 SGHRS and CDR2 YFSETQ. The CDR3 contains 13 residues. Trimming removed 4 bases at V and 9 bases at J, with 17 bases between. CDR3: CASSLIGQPAQYF. The CDR3 DNA is TGCGCCAGCAGCCTTATCGGACAACCGGCGCAGTACTTC.

Comment on this clone: Other DNA sequences in the sample encode the same CDR3. The chain employs TRBV18 and TRBJ1-2, with 7 bases matching TRBD1. The trim removed 3 bases at V and 6 bases at J, leaving 4 bases unmatched. Looked up from germline, CDR1 is KGHSH and CDR2 is LQKENI. This CDR3 contains 13 residues. CDR3 DNA sequence: TGTGCCAGCTCACCCGGACAGGACCATGGCTACACCTTC. Amino acids: CASSPGQDHGYTF.

The table lists this clone with a count of one. The chain joins TRBV7-3 to TRBJ2-4, with D hard to call. The ends were cut back, 4 bases at V and 0 bases at J, with 10 bases in the middle. Germline V gene sequence: CDR1 SGHTA, CDR2 FQGTGA. The CDR3 spans 15 residues. The CDR3 spells CASSSSSLAKNIQYF. CDR3 DNA: TGTGCCAGCAGCTCCTCGTCCCTAGCCAAAAACATTCAGTACTTC.